This T cell receptor beta chain was captured by sequencing in a study of blood T cell repertoires in COVID-19. Across the whole study: There were acute and convalescent COVID-19 samples, and they came from the United States, Italy and Spain. Nucleic acid was either cDNA or gDNA, and it came from T cells, B-cell-depleted T cells, or PBMCs.

Method: immunoSEQ multiplex PCR; TCRdb's copy keeps in-frame clones and lacks some. The data show hundreds of thousands of clones, 75% to 90% seen once. The germline CDR1 and CDR2 sequences are MNHEY and SMNVEV (reference sequence). Trimming stripped 4 bases from V and 1 base from J, with 5 bases between. This CDR3 has 12 amino acids. Two consecutive negative NP/OP PCR tests, clearance, or resolved symptoms defined Cohort 3 recovery. The sequence derives from a man in his 60s who had recovered from COVID-19. The material sequenced was PBMCs or T cells enriched from blood (not recorded which). This chain uses TRBV27 with TRBJ2-7; D remains ambiguous. This CDR3 is CASSSFSYEQYF. The CDR3 region has the DNA TGTGCCAGCAGTTCATTTTCCTACGAGCAGTACTTC.